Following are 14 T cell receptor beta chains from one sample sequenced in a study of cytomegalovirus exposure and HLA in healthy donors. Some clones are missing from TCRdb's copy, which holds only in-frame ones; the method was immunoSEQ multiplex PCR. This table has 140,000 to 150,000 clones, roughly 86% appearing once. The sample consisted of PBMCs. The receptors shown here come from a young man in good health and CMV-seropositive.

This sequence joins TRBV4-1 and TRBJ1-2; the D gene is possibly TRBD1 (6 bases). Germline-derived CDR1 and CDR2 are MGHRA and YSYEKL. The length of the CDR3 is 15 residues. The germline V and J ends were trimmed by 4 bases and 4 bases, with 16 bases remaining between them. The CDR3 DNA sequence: TGCGCCAGCAGCCGGACAGCCGAGGTGACCTATGGCTACACCTTC. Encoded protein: CASSRTAEVTYGYTF.

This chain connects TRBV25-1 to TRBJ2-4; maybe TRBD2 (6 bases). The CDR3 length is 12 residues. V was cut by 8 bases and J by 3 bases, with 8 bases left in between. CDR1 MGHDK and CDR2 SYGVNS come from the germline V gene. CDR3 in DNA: TGTGCCAGCGAGGAGGGCAAAAACATTCAGTACTTC. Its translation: CASEEGKNIQYF.

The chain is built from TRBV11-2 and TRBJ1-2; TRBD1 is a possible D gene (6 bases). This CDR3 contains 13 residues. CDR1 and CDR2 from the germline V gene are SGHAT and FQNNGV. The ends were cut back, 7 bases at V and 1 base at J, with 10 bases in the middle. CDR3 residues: CASTTGYNYGYTF. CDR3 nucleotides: TGTGCCAGCACCACAGGGTATAACTATGGCTACACCTTC.

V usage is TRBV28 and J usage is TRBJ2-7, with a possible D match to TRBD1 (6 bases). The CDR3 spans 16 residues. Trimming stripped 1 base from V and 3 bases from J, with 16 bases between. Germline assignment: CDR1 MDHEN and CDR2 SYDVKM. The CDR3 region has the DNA TGTGCCAGCAGTTTATCATCGGGGTACAGGGTCTACGAGCAGTACTTC. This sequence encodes CASSLSSGYRVYEQYF.

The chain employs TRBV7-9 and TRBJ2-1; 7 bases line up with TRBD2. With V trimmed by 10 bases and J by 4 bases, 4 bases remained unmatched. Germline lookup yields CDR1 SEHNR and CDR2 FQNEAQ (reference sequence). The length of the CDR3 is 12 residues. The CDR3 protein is CAISGGYNEQFF. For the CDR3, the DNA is TGTGCCATCTCGGGGGGTTACAATGAGCAGTTCTTC.

DNA for the CDR3: TGTGCCAGCAGTAACGGACAGGGGAGGAACACTGAAGCTTTCTTT. Encoded protein: CASSNGQGRNTEAFF. The rearrangement joins TRBV6-6 to TRBJ1-1, with 9 positions matching TRBD1. Per germline, CDR1 MNHNY and CDR2 SVGAGI (reference sequence). V lost 5 bases to trimming and J lost 1 base; unmatched junction nucleotides: 5. The CDR3 loop spans 15 amino acids.

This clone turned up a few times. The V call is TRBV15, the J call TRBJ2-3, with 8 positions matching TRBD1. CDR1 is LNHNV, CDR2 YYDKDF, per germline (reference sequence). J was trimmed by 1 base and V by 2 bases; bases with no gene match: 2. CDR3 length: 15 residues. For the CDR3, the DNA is TGTGCCACCAGCAGATCGACAGGGGGCACAGATACGCAGTATTTT. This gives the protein CATSRSTGGTDTQYF.

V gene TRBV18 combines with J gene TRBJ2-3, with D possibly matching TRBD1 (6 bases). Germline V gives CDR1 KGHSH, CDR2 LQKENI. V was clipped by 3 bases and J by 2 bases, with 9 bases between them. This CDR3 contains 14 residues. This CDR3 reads CASSPNRDTDTQYF. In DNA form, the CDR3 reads TGTGCCAGCTCACCGAACAGGGACACAGATACGCAGTATTTT.

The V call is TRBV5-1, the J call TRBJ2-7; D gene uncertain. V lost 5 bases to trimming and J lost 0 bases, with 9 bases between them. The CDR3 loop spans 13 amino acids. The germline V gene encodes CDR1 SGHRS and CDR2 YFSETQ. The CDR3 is CASRDGGSYEQYF. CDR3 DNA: TGCGCCAGCAGAGACGGCGGCTCCTACGAGCAGTACTTC.

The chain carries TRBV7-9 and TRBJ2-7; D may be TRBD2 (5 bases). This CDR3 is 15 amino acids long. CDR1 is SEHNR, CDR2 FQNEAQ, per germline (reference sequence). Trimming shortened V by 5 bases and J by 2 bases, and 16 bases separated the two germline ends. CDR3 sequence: CASSPRLGLPYEQYF. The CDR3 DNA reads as TGTGCCAGCAGCCCACGCCTAGGACTGCCCTACGAGCAGTACTTC.

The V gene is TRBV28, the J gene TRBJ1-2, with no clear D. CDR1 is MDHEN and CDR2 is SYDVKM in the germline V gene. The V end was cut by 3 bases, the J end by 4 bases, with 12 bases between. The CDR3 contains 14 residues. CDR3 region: CASSLRASIYGYTF. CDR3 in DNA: TGTGCCAGCAGTTTGAGGGCCTCCATCTATGGCTACACCTTC.

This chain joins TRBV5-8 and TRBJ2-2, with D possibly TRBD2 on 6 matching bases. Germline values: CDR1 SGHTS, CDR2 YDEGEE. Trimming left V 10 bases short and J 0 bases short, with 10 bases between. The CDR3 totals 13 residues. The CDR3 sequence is CARKRANTGELFF. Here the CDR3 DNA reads TGTGCCCGCAAGCGGGCGAACACCGGGGAGCTGTTTTTT.

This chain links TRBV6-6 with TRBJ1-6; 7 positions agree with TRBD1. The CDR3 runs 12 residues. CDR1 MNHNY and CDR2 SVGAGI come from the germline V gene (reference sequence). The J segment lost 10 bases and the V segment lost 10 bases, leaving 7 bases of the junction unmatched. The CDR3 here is CATSGGGSPLHF. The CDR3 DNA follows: TGTGCCACCTCAGGGGGTGGATCACCCCTCCACTTT.

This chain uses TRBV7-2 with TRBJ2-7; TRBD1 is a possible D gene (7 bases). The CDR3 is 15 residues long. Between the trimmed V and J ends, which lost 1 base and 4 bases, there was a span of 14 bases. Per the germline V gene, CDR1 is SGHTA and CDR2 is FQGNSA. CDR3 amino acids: CASSLVPGGRYEQYF. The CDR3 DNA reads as TGTGCCAGCAGCTTAGTTCCAGGGGGGCGTTACGAGCAGTACTTC.